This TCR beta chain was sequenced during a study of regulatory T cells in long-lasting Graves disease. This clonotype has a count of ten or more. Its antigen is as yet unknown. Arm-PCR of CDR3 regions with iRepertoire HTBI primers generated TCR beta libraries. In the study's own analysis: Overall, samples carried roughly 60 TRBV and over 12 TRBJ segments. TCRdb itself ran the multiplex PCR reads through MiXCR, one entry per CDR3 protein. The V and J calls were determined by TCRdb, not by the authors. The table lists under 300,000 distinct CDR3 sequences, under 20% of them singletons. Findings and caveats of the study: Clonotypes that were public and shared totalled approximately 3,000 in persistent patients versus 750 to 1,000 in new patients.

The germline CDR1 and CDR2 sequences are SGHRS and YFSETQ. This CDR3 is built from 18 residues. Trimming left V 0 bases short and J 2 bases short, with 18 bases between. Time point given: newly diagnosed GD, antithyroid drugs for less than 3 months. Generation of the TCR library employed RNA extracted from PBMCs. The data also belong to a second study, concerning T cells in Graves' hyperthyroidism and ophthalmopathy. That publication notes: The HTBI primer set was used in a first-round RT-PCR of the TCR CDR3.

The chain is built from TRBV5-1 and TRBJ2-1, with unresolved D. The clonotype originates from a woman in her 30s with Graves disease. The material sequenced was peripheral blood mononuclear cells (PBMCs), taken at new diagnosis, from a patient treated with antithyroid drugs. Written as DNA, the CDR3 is TGCGCCAGCAGCTTGGGCAGCGAGCCGAACCCAGCCTACAATGAGCAGTTCTTC. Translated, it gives CASSLGSEPNPAYNEQFF. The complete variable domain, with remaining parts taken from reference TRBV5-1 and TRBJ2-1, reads KAGVTQTPRYLIKTRGQQVTLSCSPISGHRSVSWYQQTPGQGLQFLFEYFSETQRNKGNFPGRFSGRQFSNSRSEMNVSTLELGDSALYLCASSLGSEPNPAYNEQFFGPGTRLTVL.